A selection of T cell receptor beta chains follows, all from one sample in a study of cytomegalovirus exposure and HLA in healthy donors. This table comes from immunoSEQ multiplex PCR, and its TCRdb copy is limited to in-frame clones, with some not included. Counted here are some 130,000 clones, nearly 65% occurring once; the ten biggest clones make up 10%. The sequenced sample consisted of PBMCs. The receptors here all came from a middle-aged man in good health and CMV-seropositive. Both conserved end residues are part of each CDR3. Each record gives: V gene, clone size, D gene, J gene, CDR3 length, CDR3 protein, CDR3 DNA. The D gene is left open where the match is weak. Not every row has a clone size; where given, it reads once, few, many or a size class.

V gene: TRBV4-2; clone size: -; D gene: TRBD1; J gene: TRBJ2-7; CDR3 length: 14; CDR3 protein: CASSQAPVRGQKTF; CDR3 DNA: TGTGCCAGCAGCCAAGCCCCGGTCAGGGGGCAGAAAACCTTC
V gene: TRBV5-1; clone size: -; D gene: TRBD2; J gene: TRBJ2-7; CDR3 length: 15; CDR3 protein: CASSPTSGGVGEQYF; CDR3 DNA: TGCGCCAGCAGCCCGACTAGCGGGGGAGTCGGGGAGCAGTACTTC
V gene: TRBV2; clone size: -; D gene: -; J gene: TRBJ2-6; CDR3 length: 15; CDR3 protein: CASSTEGAGANVLTF; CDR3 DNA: TGTGCCAGCAGTACCGAGGGGGCTGGGGCCAACGTCCTGACTTTC
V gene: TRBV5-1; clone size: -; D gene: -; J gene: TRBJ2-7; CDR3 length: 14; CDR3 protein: CASSSSPAADEQYF; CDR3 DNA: TGCGCCAGCAGCTCCTCCCCGGCGGCGGACGAGCAGTACTTC
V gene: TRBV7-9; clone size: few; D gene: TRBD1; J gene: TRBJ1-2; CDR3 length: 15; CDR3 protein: CASSLRDSLVYGYTF; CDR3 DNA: TGTGCCAGCAGCTTGCGGGACAGCCTCGTCTATGGCTACACCTTC
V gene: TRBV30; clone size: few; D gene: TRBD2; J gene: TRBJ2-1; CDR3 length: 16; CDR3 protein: CAWSVRSLAGVGEQFF; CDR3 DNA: TGTGCCTGGAGTGTACGGTCACTAGCGGGAGTGGGTGAGCAGTTCTTC
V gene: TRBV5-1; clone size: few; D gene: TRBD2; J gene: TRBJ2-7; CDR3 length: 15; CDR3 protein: CASSLLAGGPNEQYF; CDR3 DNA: TGCGCCAGCAGCTTACTAGCGGGGGGGCCTAACGAGCAGTACTTC
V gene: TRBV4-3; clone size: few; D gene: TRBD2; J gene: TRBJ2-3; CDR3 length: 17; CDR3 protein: CASSQGVGGRVPDTQYF; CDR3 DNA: TGCGCCAGCAGCCAAGGAGTCGGCGGGAGGGTCCCAGATACGCAGTATTTT
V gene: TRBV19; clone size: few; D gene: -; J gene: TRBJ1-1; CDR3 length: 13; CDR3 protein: CASSISVNTEAFF; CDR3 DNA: TGTGCCAGTAGTATTTCGGTGAACACTGAAGCTTTCTTT
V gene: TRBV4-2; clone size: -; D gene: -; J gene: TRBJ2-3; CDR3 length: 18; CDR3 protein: CASSQVGVTGEPTDTQYF; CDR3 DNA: TGTGCCAGCAGCCAAGTAGGGGTGACGGGGGAGCCCACAGATACGCAGTATTTT
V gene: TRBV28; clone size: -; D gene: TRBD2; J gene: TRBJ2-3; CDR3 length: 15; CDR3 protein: CASSWTSGFTDTQYF; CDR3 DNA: TGTGCCAGCAGTTGGACTAGCGGGTTCACAGATACGCAGTATTTT
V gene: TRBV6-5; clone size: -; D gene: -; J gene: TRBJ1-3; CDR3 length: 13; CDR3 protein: CASSTGHRNTIYF; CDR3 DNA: TGTGCCAGCAGTACGGGACATCGAAACACCATATATTTT
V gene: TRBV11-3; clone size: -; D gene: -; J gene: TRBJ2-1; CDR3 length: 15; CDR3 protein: CASSLTGSSYNEQFF; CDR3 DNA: TGTGCCAGCAGCTTAACGGGGAGCTCCTACAATGAGCAGTTCTTC
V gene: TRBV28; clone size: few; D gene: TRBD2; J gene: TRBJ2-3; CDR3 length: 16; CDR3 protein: CASSLALAGGSDTQYF; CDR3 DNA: TGTGCCAGCAGTCTAGCTCTAGCGGGAGGTTCAGATACGCAGTATTTT
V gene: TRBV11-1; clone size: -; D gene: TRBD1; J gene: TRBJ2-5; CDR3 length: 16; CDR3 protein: CASSQDDTGAKETQYF; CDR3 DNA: TGTGCCAGCAGCCAAGACGATACAGGGGCGAAAGAGACCCAGTACTTC
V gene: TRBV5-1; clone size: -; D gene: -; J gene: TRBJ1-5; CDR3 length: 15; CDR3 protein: CASSLEGRRPQPQHF; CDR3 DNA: TGCGCCAGCAGCTTGGAAGGGAGGCGTCCTCAGCCCCAGCATTTT
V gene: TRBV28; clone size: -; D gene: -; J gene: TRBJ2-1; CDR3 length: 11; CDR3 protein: CASSPRNEQFF; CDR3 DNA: TGTGCCAGCAGTCCTAGGAATGAGCAGTTCTTC
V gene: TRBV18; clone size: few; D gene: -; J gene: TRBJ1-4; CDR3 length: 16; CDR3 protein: CASSPQTGERGEKLFF; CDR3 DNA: TGTGCCAGCTCACCACAGACTGGGGAACGGGGTGAAAAACTGTTTTTT
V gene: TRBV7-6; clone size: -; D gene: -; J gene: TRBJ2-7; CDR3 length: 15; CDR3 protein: CASSPLKTRRREQYF; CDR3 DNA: TGTGCCAGCAGCCCTCTAAAGACTAGAAGAAGAGAGCAGTACTTC
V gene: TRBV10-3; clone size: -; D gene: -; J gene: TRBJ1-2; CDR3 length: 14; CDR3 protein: CAISEGQTNYGYTF; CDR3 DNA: TGTGCCATCAGTGAGGGACAGACCAACTATGGCTACACCTTC
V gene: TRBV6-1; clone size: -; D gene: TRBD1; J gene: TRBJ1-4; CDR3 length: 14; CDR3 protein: CASNEDRVWEKLFF; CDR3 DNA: TGTGCCAGCAATGAGGACAGGGTATGGGAAAAACTGTTTTTT
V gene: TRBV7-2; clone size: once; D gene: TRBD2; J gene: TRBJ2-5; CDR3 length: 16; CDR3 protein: CASSFGLAGRQETQYF; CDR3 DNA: TGTGCCAGCAGCTTTGGACTAGCGGGCCGCCAAGAGACCCAGTACTTC
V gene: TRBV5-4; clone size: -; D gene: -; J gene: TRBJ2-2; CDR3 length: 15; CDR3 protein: CASSLGQIGVGELFF; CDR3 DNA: TGTGCCAGCAGCCTAGGACAAATAGGGGTCGGGGAGCTGTTTTTT
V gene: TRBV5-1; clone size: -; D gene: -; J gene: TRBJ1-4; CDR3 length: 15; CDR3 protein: CASSPLDWPNEKLFF; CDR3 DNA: TGCGCCAGCAGCCCGCTGGACTGGCCTAATGAAAAACTGTTTTTT
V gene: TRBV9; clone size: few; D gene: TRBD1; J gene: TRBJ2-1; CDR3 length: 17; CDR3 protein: CASSVDPQGAMYNEQFF; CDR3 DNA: TGTGCCAGCAGCGTAGACCCTCAGGGGGCGATGTACAATGAGCAGTTCTTC
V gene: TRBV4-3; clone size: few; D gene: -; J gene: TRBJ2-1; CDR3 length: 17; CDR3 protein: CASSQGHSGHSYNEQFF; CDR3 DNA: TGCGCCAGCAGCCAAGGCCATAGCGGTCACAGTTACAATGAGCAGTTCTTC
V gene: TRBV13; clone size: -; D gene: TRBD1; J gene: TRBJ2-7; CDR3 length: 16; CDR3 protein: CASSTRDRGSSYEQYF; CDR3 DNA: TGTGCCAGCAGCACCCGGGACAGGGGGAGCTCCTACGAGCAGTACTTC
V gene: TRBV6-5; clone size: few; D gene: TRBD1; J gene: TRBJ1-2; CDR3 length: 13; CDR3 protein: CASRDRARGGYTF; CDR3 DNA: TGTGCCAGCAGGGACAGGGCCAGAGGTGGCTACACCTTC
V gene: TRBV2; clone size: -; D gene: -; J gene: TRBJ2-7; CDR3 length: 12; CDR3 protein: CASRGAVYEQYF; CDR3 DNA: TGTGCCAGCCGGGGGGCGGTGTACGAGCAGTACTTC
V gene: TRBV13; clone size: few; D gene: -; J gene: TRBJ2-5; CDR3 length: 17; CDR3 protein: CASSPTAGGSNLETQYF; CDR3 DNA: TGTGCCAGCAGCCCCACCGCAGGGGGGTCGAATCTAGAGACCCAGTACTTC
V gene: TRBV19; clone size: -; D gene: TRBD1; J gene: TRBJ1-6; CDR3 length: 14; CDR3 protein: CASTGTGWNSPLHF; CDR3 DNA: TGTGCCAGTACCGGGACAGGGTGGAATTCACCCCTCCACTTT
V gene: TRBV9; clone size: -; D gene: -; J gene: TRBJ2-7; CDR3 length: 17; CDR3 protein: CASSPQYKQGGMDEQYF; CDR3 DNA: TGTGCCAGCAGCCCCCAATACAAACAGGGAGGGATGGATGAGCAGTACTTC
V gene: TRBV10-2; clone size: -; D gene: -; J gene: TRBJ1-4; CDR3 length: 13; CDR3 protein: CASSDRPNEKLFF; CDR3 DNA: TGCGCCAGCAGTGACAGGCCTAATGAAAAACTGTTTTTT
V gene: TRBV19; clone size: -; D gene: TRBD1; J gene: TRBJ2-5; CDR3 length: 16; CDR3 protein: CASSAYRQGFQETQYF; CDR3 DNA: TGTGCCAGTAGTGCCTACAGACAGGGATTCCAAGAGACCCAGTACTTC
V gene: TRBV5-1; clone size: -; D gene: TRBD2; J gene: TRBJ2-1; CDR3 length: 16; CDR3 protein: CASSLWWDYKENEQFF; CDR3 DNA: TGCGCCAGCAGCTTGTGGTGGGACTATAAGGAAAATGAGCAGTTCTTC
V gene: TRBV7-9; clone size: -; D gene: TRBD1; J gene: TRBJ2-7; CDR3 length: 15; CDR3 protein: CASMRGQGTSYEQYF; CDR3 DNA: TGTGCCAGCATGCGAGGACAGGGTACCTCCTACGAGCAGTACTTC
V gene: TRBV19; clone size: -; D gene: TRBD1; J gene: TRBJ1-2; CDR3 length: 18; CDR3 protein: CASTLGQGGGSIGNGYTF; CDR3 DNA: TGTGCCAGTACCCTAGGACAGGGCGGCGGTTCTATAGGGAATGGCTACACCTTC
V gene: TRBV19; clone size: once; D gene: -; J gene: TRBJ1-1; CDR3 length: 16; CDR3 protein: CASSIALGGENTEAFF; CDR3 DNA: TGTGCCAGTAGTATAGCCCTGGGAGGGGAGAACACTGAAGCTTTCTTT
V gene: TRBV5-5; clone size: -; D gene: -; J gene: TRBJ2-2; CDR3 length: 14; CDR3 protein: CASSRPGITGELFF; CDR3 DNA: TGTGCCAGCAGTAGGCCAGGGATCACCGGGGAGCTGTTTTTT
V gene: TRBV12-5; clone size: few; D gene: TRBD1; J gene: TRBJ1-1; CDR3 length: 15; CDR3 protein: CASGSGTGRDTEAFF; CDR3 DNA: TGTGCTAGTGGTTCTGGGACAGGGAGAGACACTGAAGCTTTCTTT
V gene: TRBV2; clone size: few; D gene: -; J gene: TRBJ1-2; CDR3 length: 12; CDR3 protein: CASSAANYGYTF; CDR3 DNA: TGTGCCAGCAGCGCAGCGAACTATGGCTACACCTTC
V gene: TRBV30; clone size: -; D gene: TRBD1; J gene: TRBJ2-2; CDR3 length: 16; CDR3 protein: CAWSVFGTGGTGELFF; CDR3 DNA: TGTGCCTGGAGTGTATTTGGGACAGGGGGTACCGGGGAGCTGTTTTTT
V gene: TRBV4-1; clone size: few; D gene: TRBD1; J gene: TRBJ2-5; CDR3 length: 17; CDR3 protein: CASSQDGPGGMRETQYF; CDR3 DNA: TGCGCCAGCAGCCAAGATGGACCAGGGGGCATGAGGGAGACCCAGTACTTC
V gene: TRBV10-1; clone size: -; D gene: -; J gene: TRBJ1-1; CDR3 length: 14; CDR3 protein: CASSEWAGATEAFF; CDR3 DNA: TGCGCCAGCAGTGAGTGGGCAGGGGCGACTGAAGCTTTCTTT
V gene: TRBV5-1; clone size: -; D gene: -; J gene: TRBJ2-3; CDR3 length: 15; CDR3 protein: CASSSRGQSTDTQYF; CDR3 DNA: TGCGCCAGCAGCTCGCGGGGGCAGAGCACAGATACGCAGTATTTT
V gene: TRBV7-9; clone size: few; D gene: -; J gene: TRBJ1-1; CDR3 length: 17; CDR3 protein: CASSLAGLAGRRTEAFF; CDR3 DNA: TGTGCCAGCAGCTTAGCTGGGTTGGCAGGGCGAAGGACTGAAGCTTTCTTT
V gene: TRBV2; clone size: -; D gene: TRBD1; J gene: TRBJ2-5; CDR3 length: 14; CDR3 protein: CASSAQGADETQYF; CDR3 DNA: TGTGCCAGCAGTGCACAGGGGGCGGACGAGACCCAGTACTTC
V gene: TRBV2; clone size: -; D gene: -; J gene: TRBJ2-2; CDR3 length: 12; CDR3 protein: CASSLNTGELFF; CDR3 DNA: TGTGCCAGCAGCCTTAACACCGGGGAGCTGTTTTTT
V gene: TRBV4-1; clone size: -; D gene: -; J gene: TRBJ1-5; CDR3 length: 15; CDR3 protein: CASSQDTGSNQPQHF; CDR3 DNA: TGCGCCAGCAGCCAAGATACAGGGAGCAATCAGCCCCAGCATTTT
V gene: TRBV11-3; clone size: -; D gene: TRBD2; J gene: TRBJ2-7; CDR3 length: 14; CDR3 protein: CASSTSGGTYEQYF; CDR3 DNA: TGTGCCAGCAGTACTAGCGGGGGTACCTACGAGCAGTACTTC
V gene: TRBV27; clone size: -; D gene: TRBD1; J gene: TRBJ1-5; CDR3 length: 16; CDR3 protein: CASSDRVGGSNQPQHF; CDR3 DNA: TGTGCCAGCAGCGACAGGGTCGGAGGGAGCAATCAGCCCCAGCATTTT
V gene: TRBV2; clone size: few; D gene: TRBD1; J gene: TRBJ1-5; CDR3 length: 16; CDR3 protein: CASRGHRGQGNQPQHF; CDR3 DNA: TGTGCCAGCAGGGGCCACAGGGGGCAGGGGAATCAGCCCCAGCATTTT
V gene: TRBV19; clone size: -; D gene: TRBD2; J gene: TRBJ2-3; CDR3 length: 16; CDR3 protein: CASSIAAGAMTDTQYF; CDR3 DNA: TGTGCCAGTAGTATAGCAGCGGGAGCTATGACAGATACGCAGTATTTT
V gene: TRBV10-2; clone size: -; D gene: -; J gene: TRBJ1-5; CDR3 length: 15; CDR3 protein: CASSELGGSNQPQHF; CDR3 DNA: TGCGCCAGCAGTGAACTCGGGGGTAGTAATCAGCCCCAGCATTTT
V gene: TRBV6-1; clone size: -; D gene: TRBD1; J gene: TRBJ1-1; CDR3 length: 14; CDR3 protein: CASSGTGWYTEAFF; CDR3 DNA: TGTGCCAGCAGCGGGACAGGGTGGTACACTGAAGCTTTCTTT
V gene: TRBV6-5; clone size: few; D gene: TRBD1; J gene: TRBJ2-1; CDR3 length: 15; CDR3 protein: CASSYRTGGYNEQFF; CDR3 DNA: TGTGCCAGCAGTTACCGGACAGGGGGCTACAATGAGCAGTTCTTC
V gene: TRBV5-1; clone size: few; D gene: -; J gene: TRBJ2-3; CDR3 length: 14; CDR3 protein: CASSLSSGTDTQYF; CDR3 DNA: TGCGCCAGCAGCTTAAGCTCGGGCACAGATACGCAGTATTTT